The following is a T cell receptor (beta chain) sequence with its context. Which antigen it targets is not known. No base quality values were provided; no much bigger clone lies one nucleotide off. The data were taken from a study of shared clonotypes between healthy human individuals (dated by TCRdb to 2019 to 2021). Some background on the complete study: The cohort included a few men and a couple of women between 18 and 49 years of age. To increase sequencing depth and limit assay-specific biases, TCR repertoire library preparation and sequencing were carried out by different laboratories using diverse techniques. Between about 0.8 and 9 billion PBMCs per donor were obtained by leukapheresis. For each donor, CD4 naive and CD4 memory were each given three plates, CD8 naive was given two plates, and CD8 memory was given one plate. Blood TCR repertoires of about five healthy adults were deeply sequenced to estimate repertoire size and the extent of clonotype sharing between individuals. Overall study results and their limits: Naive subsets generally had larger estimated clonotype richness than memory subsets did. Sampling was limited to blood, and TCR repertoires in tissue likely differ from TCR repertoires in blood. Pairwise subsampling indicated that sequencing depth was expected to affect the degree of clonotype sharing among donors. Sharing across four donors was observed for around 4.8% of naive CD4, over 3% of naive CD8, roughly 2.3% of memory CD4, and about 0.38% of memory CD8 clonotypes. The genetic and exposure-history diversity represented was limited by the small number of donors. Higher generation probabilities were observed for clonotypes shared by all four sorted-subset donors than for non-shared clonotypes. Incomplete sequencing was indicated by rarefaction of sorted-subset datasets, despite the large sequencing depth.

CD8 naive samples were CD45RO-negative cells positively selected for CCR7, giving a CD45RA+CCR7+ population that excluded TemRA cells. The donors were healthy, HIV-negative adults who had no recently reported acute infections or vaccinations. All donors were Caucasian adults living in Nashville, Tennessee, USA. Blood was obtained by leukapheresis, after which PBMCs were separated by Ficoll-Histopaque density gradient centrifugation and cryopreserved in liquid nitrogen vapor phase. Analytical flow cytometry was used to check the purity and quantity of every magnetically sorted T cell population. Each sorted fraction had its genomic DNA isolated and then quantified by UV absorbance on a Nanodrop 2000c. TCR CDR3 regions were amplified from genomic DNA by multiplex PCR using the deep immunoSEQ assay. Genomic DNA extracted from each cell subset was distributed evenly over all wells of several immunoSEQ 96-well plates, and each plate served as one replicate. For sorted subsets, about 210 ng of genomic DNA, equivalent to 25,000 to 35,000 T cell genomes, went into each replicate PCR. Purified libraries were measured with a Qubit 3.0 fluorometer, size-checked on a Bioanalyzer 2100, and measured again with the KAPA Library Quantification kit. Each immunoSEQ 96-well plate was sequenced on its own single-read 150-cycle Illumina NextSeq 550 flow cell. On the authors' methods: The immunoSEQ output contained only junctional sequences without quality scores, so filtering could not match that applied to full-length reads. To assign V/J genes and CDR3, sequences were annotated against IMGT germline references using PyIR, a Python wrapper for IgBLAST v1.9. Reads were filtered out if the reads had weak V/J assignments (E-value above 1e-6), no CDR3, stop codons, out-of-frame junctions, or ambiguous translated residues. V3J clonotypes were defined as sequences sharing an identical inferred V gene, J gene, and CDR3 amino acid sequence. To compute the percentage overlap between repertoires, the number of shared unique clonotypes was divided by the size of the smaller repertoire. Three approaches were used to assess repertoire richness: RTK rarefaction, the Chao1 estimator, and Recon v2.1 estimates of unobserved clonotypes. OLGA was used to compute generation probabilities for all TCRbeta clonotypes that the gDNA method yielded from a handful of donors. The table was pulled from immuneACCESS by TCRdb, which kept in-frame rearrangements only. Such tables lose some clones; where checked, under half of the loss comes from unresolved V genes, and the rest has no known cause. That table gives V, J and clone size, and the DNA gave D and trimming. The sample includes around 600,000 clones, with roughly 98% observed a single time. The ten largest clones capture less than 0.35% of the sample.

CDR1 and CDR2 are read off the germline V gene as SGHVS and FQNEAQ. V has 4 bases trimmed and J has 1 base trimmed; junction bases matching no gene number 3. The CDR3 goes from the cysteine to the phenylalanine over 15 residues. Only CDR3 DNA is held: 45 bases, read in frame from base 1. The sequencing input was naive CD8+ T cells sorted from blood. The label giving this sample's cell subset or site can be read as: CD45RA+CCR7+. Here the chain combines TRBV7-8 and TRBJ2-7; 11 of the junction bases match TRBD2. The receptor's source is a man aged 25-45 years in good health. The DNA reads TGTGCCAGCAGCTCTCTAGCGGGAGGATCCTACGAGCAGTACTTC. It translates as CASSSLAGGSYEQYF. Joined to the reference TRBV7-8 and TRBJ2-7 proteins, this CDR3 gives the full variable domain: GAGVSQSPRYKVAKRGQDVALRCDPISGHVSLFWYQQALGQGPEFLTYFQNEAQLDKSGLPSDRFFAERPEGSVSTLKIQRTQQEDSAVYLCASSSLAGGSYEQYFGPGTRLTVT.